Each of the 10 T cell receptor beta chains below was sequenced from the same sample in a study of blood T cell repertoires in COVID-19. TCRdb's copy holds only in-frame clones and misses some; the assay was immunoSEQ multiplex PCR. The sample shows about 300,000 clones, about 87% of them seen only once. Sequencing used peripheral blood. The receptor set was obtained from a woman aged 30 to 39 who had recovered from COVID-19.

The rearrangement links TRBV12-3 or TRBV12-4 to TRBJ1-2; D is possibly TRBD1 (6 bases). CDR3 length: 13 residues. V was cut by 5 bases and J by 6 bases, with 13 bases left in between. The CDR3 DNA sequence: TGTGCCAGCAGTCTACAGGGACGAGATGGCTACACCTTC. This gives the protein CASSLQGRDGYTF.

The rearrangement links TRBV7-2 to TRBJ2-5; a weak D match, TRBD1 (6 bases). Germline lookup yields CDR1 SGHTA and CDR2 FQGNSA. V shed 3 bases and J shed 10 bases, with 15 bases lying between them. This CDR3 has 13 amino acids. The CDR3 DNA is TGTGCCAGCAGCTTTTCATGGGGGCAGGACCAGTACTTC. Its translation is CASSFSWGQDQYF.

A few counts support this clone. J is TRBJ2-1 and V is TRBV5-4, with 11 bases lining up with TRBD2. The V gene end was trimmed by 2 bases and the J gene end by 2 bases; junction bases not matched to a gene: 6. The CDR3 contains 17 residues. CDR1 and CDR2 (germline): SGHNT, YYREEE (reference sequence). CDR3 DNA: TGTGCCAGCAGCTTTGGTAGCGGGGGGGCGCCCTACAATGAGCAGTTCTTC. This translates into CASSFGSGGAPYNEQFF.

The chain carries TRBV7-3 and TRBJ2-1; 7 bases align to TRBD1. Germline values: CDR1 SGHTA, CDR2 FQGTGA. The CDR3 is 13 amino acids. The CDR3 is CLPGTAIYNEQFF. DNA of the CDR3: TGTCTCCCCGGGACAGCTATCTACAATGAGCAGTTCTTC.

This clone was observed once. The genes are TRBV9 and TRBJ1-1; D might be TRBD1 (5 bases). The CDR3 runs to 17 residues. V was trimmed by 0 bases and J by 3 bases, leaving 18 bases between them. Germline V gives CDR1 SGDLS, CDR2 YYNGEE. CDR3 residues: CASSVVGGCQGDTEAFF. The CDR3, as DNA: TGTGCCAGCAGCGTAGTTGGGGGGTGCCAAGGGGACACTGAAGCTTTCTTT.

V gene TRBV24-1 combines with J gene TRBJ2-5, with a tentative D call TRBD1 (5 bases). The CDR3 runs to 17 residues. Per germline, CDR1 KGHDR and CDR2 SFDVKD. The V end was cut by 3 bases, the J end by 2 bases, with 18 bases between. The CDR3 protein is CATSDGNRSPVQETQYF. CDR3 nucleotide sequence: TGTGCCACCAGTGATGGAAACAGGTCCCCAGTACAAGAGACCCAGTACTTC.

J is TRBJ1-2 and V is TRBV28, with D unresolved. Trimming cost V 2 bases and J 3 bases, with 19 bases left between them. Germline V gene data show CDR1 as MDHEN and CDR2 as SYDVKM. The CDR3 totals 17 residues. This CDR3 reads CASSLRGMGFNYYGYTF. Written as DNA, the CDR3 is TGTGCCAGCAGTTTACGAGGGATGGGGTTTAACTACTATGGCTACACCTTC.

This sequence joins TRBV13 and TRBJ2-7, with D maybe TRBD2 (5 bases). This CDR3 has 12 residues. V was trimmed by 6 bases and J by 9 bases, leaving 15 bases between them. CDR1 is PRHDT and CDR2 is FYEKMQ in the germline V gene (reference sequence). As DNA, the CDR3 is TGTGCCAGCAGTTCCGGGGAGATAGTGCAGTACTTC. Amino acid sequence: CASSSGEIVQYF.

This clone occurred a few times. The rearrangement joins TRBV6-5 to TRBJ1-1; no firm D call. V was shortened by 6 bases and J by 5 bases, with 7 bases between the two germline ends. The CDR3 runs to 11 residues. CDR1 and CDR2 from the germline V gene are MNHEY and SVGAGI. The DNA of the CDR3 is TGTGCCAGCAGACAACAAACTGAAGCTTTCTTT. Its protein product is CASRQQTEAFF.

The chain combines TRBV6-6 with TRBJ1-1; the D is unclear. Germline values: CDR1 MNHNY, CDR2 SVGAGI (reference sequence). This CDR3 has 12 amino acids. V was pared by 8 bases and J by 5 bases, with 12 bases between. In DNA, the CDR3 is TGTGCCAGCGTCTATTCGGGGACTGAAGCTTTCTTT. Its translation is CASVYSGTEAFF.